Listed below are T cell receptor beta chains from one sample, sequenced in a study of graft-versus-host responses after intestinal transplantation. Their antigens are not known. Assay: immunoSEQ multiplex PCR; the TCRdb copy retains only in-frame clones and omits some. Among 70,000 to 100,000 clones listed, approximately 91% were seen once. Sequencing was performed on unstimulated CD4+ T cells sorted from spleen or lymph node cells, taken before intestinal transplant. These receptors all come from a human donor who received an intestinal transplant. The CDR3 runs from the conserved cysteine through the conserved F or W. The order of the fields is V gene, J gene, D gene, clone size, CDR3 protein, CDR3 DNA. D genes are given only for firm matches. Rows give clone size only sometimes, using once, few, many, or a class for an expanded clone.

>TRBV4-2|TRBJ2-1|NA|NA
CASSQERYRGASAYNEQFF
TGTGCCAGCAGCCAAGAGCGTTATCGGGGGGCTTCAGCCTACAATGAGCAGTTCTTC
>TRBV5-4|TRBJ1-1|NA|once
CASSPSGYPEAFF
TGTGCCAGCAGCCCTTCAGGGTACCCTGAAGCTTTCTTT
>TRBV2|TRBJ2-1|NA|NA
CASIGGRFNEQFF
TGTGCCAGCATTGGGGGCCGATTCAATGAGCAGTTCTTC
>TRBV11-1|TRBJ2-3|TRBD1|NA
CASSLLGDSRATDTQYF
TGTGCCAGCAGCTTGCTAGGGGACAGCAGAGCCACAGATACGCAGTATTTT
>TRBV9|TRBJ2-1|TRBD2|NA
CASSGPSTSGTYNEQFF
TGTGCCAGCAGCGGACCTTCGACTAGCGGAACCTACAATGAGCAGTTCTTC
>TRBV7-2|TRBJ2-1|TRBD2|NA
CASSQVAGSYNEQFF
TGTGCCAGCAGCCAGGTAGCGGGTTCCTACAATGAGCAGTTCTTC
>TRBV27|TRBJ2-2|NA|NA
CASSWRAANTGELFF
TGTGCCAGCAGCTGGAGGGCTGCGAACACCGGGGAGCTGTTTTTT
>TRBV5-1|TRBJ1-1|NA|NA
CASRNKVNTEAFF
TGCGCCAGCAGGAACAAAGTGAACACTGAAGCTTTCTTT
>TRBV5-1|TRBJ2-7|NA|NA
CASSLDGQGYEQYF
TGCGCCAGCAGCTTGGATGGCCAGGGGTACGAGCAGTACTTC
>TRBV27|TRBJ2-7|NA|NA
CASSFNYEQYF
TGTGCCAGCAGTTTCAACTACGAGCAGTACTTC
>TRBV28|TRBJ2-1|NA|NA
CASSPRGTYNEQFF
TGTGCCAGCAGCCCTCGAGGCACCTACAATGAGCAGTTCTTC
>TRBV18|TRBJ2-3|NA|NA
CASSRGDTDTQYF
TGTGCCAGCTCACGGGGAGACACAGATACGCAGTATTTT
>TRBV29-1|TRBJ2-7|TRBD1|NA
CSVGQGYYEQYF
TGCAGCGTTGGACAGGGTTACTACGAGCAGTACTTC
>TRBV6-1|TRBJ1-4|TRBD1|NA
CASSGRTGHEKLFF
TGTGCCAGCAGTGGCCGGACAGGGCATGAAAAACTGTTTTTT
>TRBV19|TRBJ1-5|NA|NA
CASSMPLLSSNQPQHF
TGTGCCAGTAGTATGCCTCTGCTTAGCAGCAATCAGCCCCAGCATTTT
>TRBV9|TRBJ1-3|NA|NA
CASSMGRGNTIYF
TGTGCCAGCAGCATGGGGCGAGGCAACACCATATATTTT
>TRBV29-1|TRBJ2-1|NA|NA
CSVEDPRGLGNEQFF
TGCAGCGTTGAAGATCCCCGAGGGTTGGGCAATGAGCAGTTCTTC
>TRBV18|TRBJ2-1|NA|NA
CASSPLGLLYNEQFF
TGTGCCAGCTCACCACTGGGACTCCTCTACAATGAGCAGTTCTTC
>TRBV29-1|TRBJ1-1|NA|NA
CSVELRGNTEAFF
TGCAGCGTTGAACTCCGGGGGAACACTGAAGCTTTCTTT
>TRBV7-9|TRBJ2-2|NA|NA
CASSSETSRGLDTGELFF
TGTGCCAGCAGCTCAGAGACCTCCAGGGGTTTGGACACCGGGGAGCTGTTTTTT